A selection of T cell receptor beta chains follows, all from one sample in a study of blood T cell repertoires in COVID-19. Profiling relied on immunoSEQ multiplex PCR, and the TCRdb table lists in-frame clones only, not all of them. The table includes 100,000 to 150,000 clones, around 81% detected once. The specimen sequenced was peripheral blood. The source is a woman in her forties or fifties with acute or convalescent COVID-19. Each CDR3 is given with its conserved first and last residue. D genes are given only for firm matches. Size is omitted from some rows. Given values are once, few, many or a class for expanded clones.

j_call	clone_size	d_call	v_call	cdr3_nt	cdr3_aa
TRBJ1-3	NA	TRBD1	TRBV6-5	TGTGCCAGCAGCGCAGACAGGGGAGTGAACACCATATATTTT	CASSADRGVNTIYF
TRBJ2-7	NA	TRBD1	TRBV6-5	TGTGCCAGCAGCCATCCCCCGGACAGGGGCTACGAGCAGTACTTC	CASSHPPDRGYEQYF
TRBJ1-4	NA	TRBD1	TRBV7-9	TGTGCCAGCAGCTCATCTTGGACAGGATATGAAAAACTGTTTTTT	CASSSSWTGYEKLFF
TRBJ1-1	NA	NA	TRBV9	TGTGCCAGCAGCGGCGCAGGGAACACTGAAGCTTTCTTT	CASSGAGNTEAFF
TRBJ2-3	NA	TRBD1	TRBV11-3	TGTGCCAGCAGCTTAAGAGCGAAGGGGGCGCGGACAGATACGCAGTATTTT	CASSLRAKGARTDTQYF
TRBJ1-5	NA	TRBD1	TRBV19	TGTGCCACCCACGGACAGGGGACCGATCAGCCCCAGCATTTT	CATHGQGTDQPQHF
TRBJ1-3	NA	NA	TRBV5-1	TGCGCCAGCCGCTCGGAACAGAGCTCTGGAAACACCATATATTTT	CASRSEQSSGNTIYF
TRBJ1-6	few	TRBD1	TRBV27	TGTGCCAGCAGAGTTAAGGGACAGGGAAATTCACCCCTCCACTTT	CASRVKGQGNSPLHF
TRBJ2-7	NA	NA	TRBV14	TGTGCCAGCAGCCATCTTCAGGGGGGCGGCGAGCAGTACTTC	CASSHLQGGGEQYF
TRBJ1-5	NA	NA	TRBV4-1	TGCGCCAGCAGCCAATCCCAGGGTAAGCCCCAGCATTTT	CASSQSQGKPQHF
TRBJ1-3	NA	TRBD1	TRBV27	TGTGCCAGCAGTTGGGACAGGGGAAACACCATATATTTT	CASSWDRGNTIYF
TRBJ2-5	NA	TRBD1	TRBV7-7	TGTGCTAGCAGCGTAGGACAGGGACCTCGAGAGACCCAGTACTTC	CASSVGQGPRETQYF
TRBJ2-1	NA	NA	TRBV5-1	TGCGCCAGCAGGCGGGGACTGCCCTACAATGAGCAGTTCTTC	CASRRGLPYNEQFF
TRBJ1-3	NA	TRBD1	TRBV3-1/TRBV3-2	TGTGCCAGCAGCCGAGGACAGGGAGTGTTTTTTTCTGGAAACACCATATATTTT	CASSRGQGVFFSGNTIYF
TRBJ2-1	NA	NA	TRBV28	TGTGCCAGCAGTTTATCAGGGGAGCAGTTCTTC	CASSLSGEQFF
TRBJ2-7	NA	NA	TRBV28	TGTGCCAGCAGTTTCGATGGCGGCTCCTACGAGCAGTACTTC	CASSFDGGSYEQYF
TRBJ1-4	NA	TRBD1	TRBV20-1	TGCAGTGCTAGTGGGACAGGTGAAAAACTGTTTTTT	CSASGTGEKLFF
TRBJ1-4	NA	TRBD1	TRBV30	TGTGCCTGGAGGCCCGGGACAGGGGGCGCGGATGAAAAACTGTTTTTT	CAWRPGTGGADEKLFF
TRBJ1-2	few	NA	TRBV28	TGTGCCAGCAGTCTCCCGGGAGGAGGCATACGTGGCTACACCTTC	CASSLPGGGIRGYTF
TRBJ2-3	once	TRBD2	TRBV19	TGTGCCAGTACCCCTACGCGGGGGGGCACAGATACGCAGTATTTT	CASTPTRGGTDTQYF
TRBJ1-3	NA	TRBD1	TRBV5-5	TGTGCCAGCAGCACTAGACAGGGCGCGGGTGCAGGAAACACCATATATTTT	CASSTRQGAGAGNTIYF
TRBJ1-1	few	NA	TRBV6-1	TGTGCCAGCAGTGATGAGGAGAACACTGAAGCTTTCTTT	CASSDEENTEAFF
TRBJ1-2	NA	TRBD1	TRBV5-1	TGCGCCAGCAGCCTGGACAGGGATAGGTATGGCTACACCTTC	CASSLDRDRYGYTF
TRBJ1-1	NA	NA	TRBV18	TGTGCCAGCTCACAACAGGATAGGAACACTGAAGCTTTCTTT	CASSQQDRNTEAFF
TRBJ1-5	NA	NA	TRBV28	TGTGCCAGCAGTTTTGGGGGCGAGGTCCATCAGCCCCAGCATTTT	CASSFGGEVHQPQHF
TRBJ1-2	NA	NA	TRBV12-3/TRBV12-4	TGTGCCAGCAGTTTTGAGGGCTATGGCTACACCTTC	CASSFEGYGYTF
TRBJ1-2	NA	TRBD1	TRBV6-5	TGTGCCAGCAGTACACAGGGGAACTATGGCTACACCTTC	CASSTQGNYGYTF
TRBJ1-2	NA	NA	TRBV12-3/TRBV12-4	TGTGCCAGCAGTTTTCTGTATGGCTACACCTTC	CASSFLYGYTF
TRBJ1-5	NA	TRBD1	TRBV19	TGTGCCAGTCACTGGGGGGGACAGGGCAATCAGCCCCAGCATTTT	CASHWGGQGNQPQHF
TRBJ1-3	NA	NA	TRBV5-1	TGCGCCAGCAGCTCGCAGGGAACTGGAAACACCATATATTTT	CASSSQGTGNTIYF
TRBJ2-7	NA	NA	TRBV30	TGTGCCTGGTCCTTCGCGGGCTCCTACGAGCAGTACTTC	CAWSFAGSYEQYF
TRBJ1-2	NA	NA	TRBV19	TGTGCCAGTAGTCGGGACACCCGCTATGGCTACACCTTC	CASSRDTRYGYTF
TRBJ1-4	NA	NA	TRBV6-5	TGTGCCAGCAGGAAGGAGGGAGCAAGTGAAAAACTGTTTTTT	CASRKEGASEKLFF
TRBJ2-1	NA	TRBD2	TRBV5-1	TGCGCCAGCAGCTTCGGGACTAGCGGGAGGCTTAGCTCCTACAATGAGCAGTTCTTC	CASSFGTSGRLSSYNEQFF
TRBJ1-1	NA	TRBD1	TRBV4-1	TGCGCCAGCAGGGGACAGATGAACACTGAAGCTTTCTTT	CASRGQMNTEAFF
TRBJ2-3	NA	TRBD1	TRBV10-3	TGTGCCATCAGTGGGGGTCCTCCAAGACAGGGGCTACCCACAGATACGCAGTATTTT	CAISGGPPRQGLPTDTQYF
TRBJ2-5	NA	TRBD2	TRBV5-1	TGCGCCAGCAGCTTGGCTAGCGGAGTTAAACAAGAGACCCAGTACTTC	CASSLASGVKQETQYF
TRBJ1-2	NA	NA	TRBV21-1	TGTGCCAGCAGCAAAGAGGGGGGGCGAGGTGGCTACACCTTC	CASSKEGGRGGYTF
TRBJ2-3	NA	TRBD2	TRBV11-3	TGTGCCAGCAGCACGAGCGGGGTTAGCACAGATACGCAGTATTTT	CASSTSGVSTDTQYF
TRBJ2-6	NA	NA	TRBV29-1	TGCAGCGTTGAGGGGTGGGTCGGGACTGCCGCCTCTGGGGCCAACGTCCTGACTTTC	CSVEGWVGTAASGANVLTF
TRBJ1-1	NA	TRBD1	TRBV6-5	TGTGCCAGCCTCACCACCGACAGGGGAACTGAAGCTTTCTTT	CASLTTDRGTEAFF
TRBJ2-1	NA	NA	TRBV10-3	TGTGCCATCAGTGAGTCCGGCGGGGATAATGAGCAGTTCTTC	CAISESGGDNEQFF
TRBJ2-7	NA	TRBD2	TRBV10-3	TGTGCCATCAGTGAGACTAGCGGGTACCCCTACGAGCAGTACTTC	CAISETSGYPYEQYF
TRBJ1-2	NA	NA	TRBV27	TGTGCCAGCAGTTTAAGCGTAAACTATGGCTACACCTTC	CASSLSVNYGYTF
TRBJ2-7	NA	NA	TRBV11-2	TGTGCCAGCAGCTTATATTCGGGCTACGAGCAGTACTTC	CASSLYSGYEQYF